Presented here are 26 T cell receptor beta chains from one specimen sequenced in a study of shared clonotypes between healthy human individuals. Produced via immunoSEQ multiplex PCR; TCRdb's table is partial and in-frame only. In the table there are 170,000 or so clones, about 68% of which are singletons. The sequenced material came from memory CD4+ T cells sorted from blood. Subset given: CD45RA-negative fraction. These receptors came from a man younger than 45 in good health.

This clone was counted many times. Sequence at one end of the junction differs from germline and may be a read error. This sequence joins TRBV7-7 and TRBJ2-7; 11 bases agree with TRBD1. This CDR3 is built from 13 residues. Germline V gene lookup returns CDR1 SSHAT and CDR2 FNYEAQ (reference sequence). CDR3 sequence reads: CASSSDRGQEQYF. The CDR3 DNA is TGTGCTAGCAGCTCGGACAGGGGGCAAGAGCAGTACTTC.

This clone was seen only a few times. The chain is built from TRBV2 and TRBJ2-1; possible D gene TRBD2, 5 bases. The CDR3 loop spans 14 amino acids. CDR1 is SNHLY, CDR2 FYNNEI, per germline. V was clipped by 5 bases and J by 3 bases, with 11 bases between them. CDR3 DNA: TGTGCCAGCAGTCTACTAACTAGCTACAATGAGCAGTTCTTC. Protein product: CASSLLTSYNEQFF.

The chain joins TRBV5-1 to TRBJ2-2, with 7 bases that match TRBD2. The CDR3 consists of 18 residues. J gave up 0 bases and V 4 bases, and 12 bases lay outside the gene matches. The germline gives CDR1 SGHRS, CDR2 YFSETQ. The CDR3 is CASSHPRGSPANTGELFF. In DNA form, the CDR3 reads TGCGCCAGCAGCCACCCGCGCGGGAGCCCCGCGAACACCGGGGAGCTGTTTTTT.

The V gene is TRBV9, the J gene TRBJ2-3; a possible D gene is TRBD2 (6 bases). In germline, CDR1 is SGDLS, CDR2 YYNGEE. CDR3 length equals 15 residues. Trimming took off 0 bases at V and 0 bases at J, with 8 bases between the two ends. The CDR3 here is CASSVAGTSTDTQYF. The CDR3 bases are TGTGCCAGCAGCGTAGCTGGGACTAGCACAGATACGCAGTATTTT. Full variable domain (remainder filled in from reference TRBV9 and TRBJ2-3): DSGVTQTPKHLITATGQRVTLRCSPRSGDLSVYWYQQSLDQGLQFLIQYYNGEERAKGNILERFSAQQFPDLHSELNLSSLELGDSALYFCASSVAGTSTDTQYFGPGTRLTVL.

This chain connects TRBV25-1 to TRBJ1-1; D uncertain. CDR1 is MGHDK and CDR2 is SYGVNS in the germline V gene. This CDR3 region has 14 residues. V was trimmed by 5 bases and J by 6 bases, leaving 16 bases between them. The CDR3 sequence is CASSPRELRAEAFF. The DNA of the CDR3 is TGTGCCAGCAGTCCACGGGAGCTGCGCGCTGAAGCTTTCTTT.

This clone was counted many times. The rearrangement joins TRBV7-2 to TRBJ2-1; 11 nucleotides line up with TRBD2. The CDR3 has 15 residues. Trimming cost V 7 bases and J 3 bases; bases outside gene matches: 5. Germline CDR1 reads SGHTA; CDR2 reads FQGNSA. CDR3 sequence: CASNQLAGVYNEQFF. The CDR3 nucleotides read TGTGCCAGCAATCAACTAGCGGGAGTCTACAATGAGCAGTTCTTC.

The chain links TRBV27 to TRBJ2-4; D might be TRBD2 (5 bases). Trimming stripped 3 bases from V and 3 bases from J, with 27 bases between. Germline CDR1 and CDR2: MNHEY and SMNVEV (reference sequence). CDR3 size: 20 residues. This CDR3 reads CASSFPRLIVAIRDKNIQYF. The CDR3 DNA follows: TGTGCCAGCAGTTTCCCCCGACTCATAGTGGCTATTCGGGACAAAAACATTCAGTACTTC.

This clone was observed a handful of times. The chain's CDR3 is CASSGRDRYYGYTF. Here the CDR3 DNA reads TGTGCCAGCAGTGGAAGGGACAGATACTATGGCTACACCTTC. This chain connects TRBV2 to TRBJ1-2; 7 nucleotides match TRBD1. Germline lookup yields CDR1 SNHLY and CDR2 FYNNEI. The V segment lost 4 bases and the J segment 3 bases; nucleotides outside the gene matches: 5. This CDR3 spans 14 amino acids. The full variable domain, with the rest looked up from reference TRBV2 and TRBJ1-2, is EPEVTQTPSHQVTQMGQEVILRCVPISNHLYFYWYRQILGQKVEFLVSFYNNEISEKSEIFDDQFSVERPDGSNFTLKIRSTKLEDSAMYFCASSGRDRYYGYTFGSGTRLTVV.

The chain is built from TRBV6-6 and TRBJ1-2, with D unclear. Germline CDR1 and CDR2: MNHNY and SVGAGI (reference sequence). The CDR3 extends over 14 amino acids. The germline V and J ends were trimmed by 2 bases and 9 bases, with 16 bases remaining between them. The CDR3 region is CASSYLPVHSSYTF. The CDR3 region has the DNA TGTGCCAGCAGTTACCTACCAGTCCATAGCAGCTACACCTTC.

V and J are TRBV5-6 and TRBJ1-1, with D unclear. Trimming removed 3 bases from V and 1 base from J, with 7 bases in between. The CDR3 has 13 residues. Germline CDR1 reads SGHDT; CDR2 reads YYEEEE. CDR3 DNA sequence: TGTGCCAGCAGCTCCTTCGGGAACACTGAAGCTTTCTTT. It encodes CASSSFGNTEAFF. Full variable domain (rest looked up from reference TRBV5-6 and TRBJ1-1): DAGVTQSPTHLIKTRGQQVTLRCSPKSGHDTVSWYQQALGQGPQFIFQYYEEEERQRGNFPDRFSGHQFPNYSSELNVNALLLGDSALYLCASSSFGNTEAFFGQGTRLTVV.

This rearrangement joins TRBV28 to TRBJ1-5; no firm D call. Trimming cost V 3 bases and J 4 bases, with 25 bases left between them. The CDR3 extends over 19 amino acids. Per the germline V gene, CDR1 is MDHEN and CDR2 is SYDVKM. The CDR3 here is CASSLDRRTGMRWNQPQHF. CDR3 sequence (DNA): TGTGCCAGCAGTTTGGATCGTAGAACCGGGATGAGGTGGAATCAGCCCCAGCATTTT.

The chain recombines TRBV11-3 with TRBJ2-3; D might be TRBD2 (5 bases). CDR3 length: 15 residues. The germline V and J ends were trimmed by 5 bases and 6 bases, with 18 bases remaining between them. CDR1 is SGHNT and CDR2 is YENEEA in the germline V gene. For the CDR3, the DNA is TGTGCCAGCAGCCAGGAGGCCAATAAGGCGGATACGCAGTATTTT. This codes for CASSQEANKADTQYF.

This clone came up once. The chain is built from TRBV7-2 and TRBJ2-5; D not certain. The CDR3 has 14 amino acids. Deletions cut 2 bases from V and 1 base from J, with 8 bases between. The V gene's germline CDR1 is SGHTA and CDR2 FQGNSA. CDR3 amino acids: CASSLRRSQETQYF. As DNA, the CDR3 is TGTGCCAGCAGCTTAAGGCGCAGCCAAGAGACCCAGTACTTC.

The chain combines TRBV5-1 with TRBJ2-3; 9 nucleotides match TRBD2. Germline V CDR1 and CDR2: SGHRS, YFSETQ. The J segment lost 1 base and the V segment lost 5 bases, leaving 8 bases of the junction unmatched. The CDR3 runs 16 residues. The CDR3 region has the DNA TGCGCCAGCAGTTCTGGGACTAGCAGGGGCACAGATACGCAGTATTTT. The encoded protein is CASSSGTSRGTDTQYF.

The gene calls are TRBV18 and TRBJ1-1, with D unresolved. V was cut by 1 base and J by 4 bases, with 13 bases left in between. The length of the CDR3 is 15 residues. The germline CDR1 and CDR2 sequences are KGHSH and LQKENI. The CDR3 bases are TGTGCCAGCTCACCACTTCAGGCAGATGGCACTGAAGCTTTCTTT. This sequence encodes CASSPLQADGTEAFF.

The CDR3 DNA reads as TGTGCCAGCAGCCCGCCGACAGTTAATGAAAAACTGTTTTTT. Amino acid sequence: CASSPPTVNEKLFF. The rearrangement uses TRBV7-9 and TRBJ1-4; TRBD1 might be the D (5 bases). Per the germline V gene, CDR1 is SEHNR and CDR2 is FQNEAQ (reference sequence). The CDR3 is 14 residues long. Trimming pared 5 bases from V and 4 bases from J, leaving 11 bases between.

The chain recombines TRBV11-2 with TRBJ2-5, with 9 bases matching TRBD1. V lost 3 bases to trimming and J lost 4 bases; unmatched junction nucleotides: 12. Germline V CDR1 and CDR2: SGHAT, FQNNGV. This CDR3 contains 17 residues. The CDR3 spells CASSFLPTNRGPETQYF. The CDR3 nucleotides are TGTGCCAGCAGCTTCTTACCAACCAACAGGGGGCCAGAGACCCAGTACTTC. Combining the CDR3 with reference TRBV11-2 and TRBJ2-5 gives the whole variable domain EAGVAQSPRYKIIEKRQSVAFWCNPISGHATLYWYQQILGQGPKLLIQFQNNGVVDDSQLPKDRFSAERLKGVDSTLKIQPAKLEDSAVYLCASSFLPTNRGPETQYFGPGTRLLVL.

The chain links TRBV6-1 to TRBJ2-1; D gene unclear. This CDR3 region has 15 residues. Germline V gene data show CDR1 as MNHNS and CDR2 as SASEGT. The ends were cut back, 5 bases at V and 0 bases at J, with 11 bases in the middle. CDR3 nucleotide sequence: TGTGCCAGCAGTTGGGGTACAAGCTCCTACAATGAGCAGTTCTTC. Residues: CASSWGTSSYNEQFF.

At least ten counts were recorded for this clone. CDR3 bases: TGTGCCAGCAGCTTACGTGGCAGCGGGAACACTGAAGCTTTCTTT. Its translation: CASSLRGSGNTEAFF. The genes are TRBV7-9 and TRBJ1-1, with D unresolved. The CDR3 consists of 15 residues. Germline CDR1 and CDR2: SEHNR and FQNEAQ (reference sequence). The V gene lost 2 bases and the J gene lost 1 base, with 11 bases spanning the gap.

The genes are TRBV15 and TRBJ1-1, with D unresolved. With 6 bases removed from V and 2 bases from J, the gap between germline ends came to 13 bases. CDR3 length: 14 residues. CDR1 is LNHNV, CDR2 YYDKDF, per germline (reference sequence). The CDR3 is CATRFRASNTEAFF. DNA for the CDR3: TGTGCCACCAGGTTCCGCGCTAGCAACACTGAAGCTTTCTTT.

The V and J genes are TRBV5-1 and TRBJ1-4; D may be TRBD1 (5 bases). CDR1 and CDR2 (germline): SGHRS, YFSETQ. Trimming removed 5 bases at V and 12 bases at J, with 20 bases between. The CDR3 contains 14 residues. In nucleotides, the CDR3 is TGCGCCAGCAGTCGGGACCGCCTTCTCGGGGAACTGTTTTTT. It yields the protein CASSRDRLLGELFF.

The chain is built from TRBV5-1 and TRBJ1-3; 10 bases line up with TRBD1. Germline lookup yields CDR1 SGHRS and CDR2 YFSETQ. V gave up 2 bases and J gave up 0 bases; unmatched junction bases: 5. The CDR3 totals 17 residues. The CDR3 spells CASSFLGTGDSGNTIYF. In nucleotides, the CDR3 is TGCGCCAGCAGCTTTCTAGGGACAGGGGACTCTGGAAACACCATATATTTT.

The chain joins TRBV30 to TRBJ1-2; D remains ambiguous. Trimming shortened V by 2 bases and J by 7 bases, and 14 bases separated the two germline ends. The CDR3 consists of 13 residues. The germline CDR1 and CDR2 sequences are GTSNPN and SVGIG (reference sequence). The CDR3 spells CAWSFEEKVGYTF. The CDR3 DNA follows: TGTGCCTGGAGTTTTGAAGAGAAGGTTGGCTACACCTTC.

V usage is TRBV10-3 and J usage is TRBJ2-3; D is unresolved. Germline V gene data show CDR1 as ENHRY and CDR2 as SYGVKD. This CDR3 spans 13 amino acids. The V end lost 3 bases, the J end lost 2 bases, and 6 bases lay between the germline ends. The DNA of the CDR3 is TGTGCCATCAGTGAAAGGTACACAGATACGCAGTATTTT. This sequence encodes CAISERYTDTQYF.

In its sample, this clone was seen a few times. The chain links TRBV4-1 to TRBJ1-5; maybe TRBD1 (5 bases). The germline CDR1 and CDR2 sequences are MGHRA and YSYEKL. The CDR3 loop spans 15 amino acids. Trimming left V 0 bases short and J 5 bases short, with 11 bases between. The DNA of the CDR3 is TGCGCCAGCAGCCAAGACAAGGGGACCGATCAGCCCCAGCATTTT. Residues: CASSQDKGTDQPQHF.

The chain is built from TRBV7-9 and TRBJ1-4; D not resolved. V gave up 7 bases and J gave up 3 bases, with 18 bases separating them. CDR3 length equals 16 residues. Germline V gene lookup returns CDR1 SEHNR and CDR2 FQNEAQ (reference sequence). CDR3 residues: CASTKQNWGPNEKLFF. The CDR3 bases are TGTGCCAGCACCAAACAGAATTGGGGTCCTAATGAAAAACTGTTTTTT.